This T cell receptor beta chain was identified in a study of PD-1 blockade in classical Hodgkin lymphoma. Whole-study results and caveats: Prior to therapy, complete responders displayed diversity much like that of newly diagnosed patients.

Assay used: immunoSEQ multiplex PCR; TCRdb lists only in-frame clones, some missing. Of over 7,000 clones listed, roughly 79% are singletons. CDR3 size: 16 residues. Trimming removed 0 bases from V and 0 bases from J, with 9 bases in between. Germline V lookup: CDR1 LGHNA, CDR2 YSLEER. Relapses following autologous stem cell transplantation were seen in all patients, with brentuximab vedotin exposure varying. The count of this clone is one. The antigen is not known. This TCR came from a human donor with classical Hodgkin lymphoma. V is TRBV4-3 and J is TRBJ2-1, with D perhaps matching TRBD2 (5 bases). The material was peripheral blood mononuclear cells (PBMCs), obtained before the second cycle of nivolumab. The CDR3 DNA sequence: TGCGCCAGCAGCCAAGACGATAGCGACTCCTACAATGAGCAGTTCTTC. It specifies CASSQDDSDSYNEQFF.